This T cell receptor beta chain came from a study of CD8+CD57+ T cells in acquired aplastic anemia. Trimming removed 1 base from V and 10 bases from J, with 14 bases in between. The CDR3 sequence is 15 residues long. The germline V gene has CDR1 LGHNA and CDR2 YNFKEQ. Genomic DNA provided the template from which TCR beta VDJ and CDR3 profiles were obtained. MiXCR, applied by TCRdb to the reads, yields one record per CDR3 protein. Altogether about 160,000 distinct CDR3 sequences are present, around 48% being singletons, with the ten largest covering 2.5% to 3.5%. Patients chosen for sequencing had shown CD8+CD57+ cell expansion by flow cytometry.

The sequencing sample was made of sorted CD4+, CD8+, or CD8+CD57+ T cells (not recorded which) from PBMCs. J is TRBJ1-6 and V is TRBV4-2, with TRBD1 as a possible D gene (6 bases). The TCR was taken from a human donor with aplastic anemia. The CDR3 region has the DNA TGTGCCAGCAGCCAAGGAAACAGGGTGGCATCACCCCTCCACTTT. Translated, it gives CASSQGNRVASPLHF.